This TCR beta chain originates from a study of OX40 agonist ivuxolimab in advanced cancers. Study-wide background: Dose-escalation patients had hepatocellular carcinoma, melanoma, renal cell or head and neck cancer.

TCRdb's table, derived via immunoSEQ multiplex PCR, lists solely in-frame clones and lacks some. This sample yields roughly 30,000 clones, of which approximately 91% are seen a single time; 45% to 65% belongs to the top ten. V lost 8 bases and J lost 4, with 21 bases in between. Germline values: CDR1 MNHEY, CDR2 SMNVEV (reference sequence). CDR3 size: 15 residues. Concerning this clone itself: Antigen: not known.

Regarding the study as a whole: Partial responders at 0.1-3.0 mg/kg had among the lowest clonal expansion.

The rearrangement links TRBV27 to TRBJ2-7; weak D call: TRBD1 (6 bases). Sequenced here: CD4+ or CD8+ T cells sorted from blood, sampled in a trial of the OX40 agonist ivuxolimab. The receptor comes from an adult with an advanced solid tumor such as melanoma, head and neck, liver or kidney cancer. Here the CDR3 DNA reads TGTGCCAGCGTGAATTTGGGGACATCTCCTTACGAGCAGTACTTC. Its translation: CASVNLGTSPYEQYF.